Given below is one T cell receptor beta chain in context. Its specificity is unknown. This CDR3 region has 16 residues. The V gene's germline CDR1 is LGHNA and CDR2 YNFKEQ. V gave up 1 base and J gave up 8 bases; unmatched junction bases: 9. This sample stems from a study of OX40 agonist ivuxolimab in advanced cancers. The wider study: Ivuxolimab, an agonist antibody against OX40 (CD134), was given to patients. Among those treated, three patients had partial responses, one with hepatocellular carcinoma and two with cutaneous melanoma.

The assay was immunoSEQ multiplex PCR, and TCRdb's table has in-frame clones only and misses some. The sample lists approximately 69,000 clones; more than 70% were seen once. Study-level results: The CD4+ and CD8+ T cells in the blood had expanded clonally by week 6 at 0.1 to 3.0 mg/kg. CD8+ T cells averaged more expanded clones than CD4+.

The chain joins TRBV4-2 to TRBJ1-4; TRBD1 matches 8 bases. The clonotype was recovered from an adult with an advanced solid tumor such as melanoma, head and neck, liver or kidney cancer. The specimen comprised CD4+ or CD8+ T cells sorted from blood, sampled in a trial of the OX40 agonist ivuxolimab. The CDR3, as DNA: TGTGCCAGCAGCCAAGCCCTCCAGGGGGCTGGAGAAAAACTGTTTTTT. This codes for CASSQALQGAGEKLFF.